The 27 T cell receptor beta chains given below trace back to one sample, sequenced in a study of blood T cell repertoires in COVID-19. Using immunoSEQ multiplex PCR, the repertoire was profiled, and TCRdb retains in-frame clones only, with some absent. The table includes fewer than 75,000 clones, more than 75% detected once. Source material: peripheral blood. The receptors originated from a man in his fifties or sixties with active or convalescent COVID-19.

The J gene is TRBJ2-3, the V gene TRBV19; possible D gene TRBD2, 5 bases. The V and J ends lost 4 bases and 4 bases respectively, with 15 bases between them. Germline V gives CDR1 LNHDA, CDR2 SQIVND (reference sequence). CDR3 length: 15 residues. The CDR3 coding sequence is TGTGCCAGTAGTAGGACTTTCCAGCTGGCAGATACGCAGTATTTT. Translated, it gives CASSRTFQLADTQYF.

This chain links TRBV5-1 with TRBJ1-4; TRBD1 might be the D (6 bases). CDR1 SGHRS and CDR2 YFSETQ come from the germline V gene. V dropped 4 bases and J dropped 2 bases, with 9 bases sitting between them. This CDR3 is built from 14 residues. CDR3 DNA: TGCGCCAGCAGCCCTACAGGGACTAATGAAAAACTGTTTTTT. Protein: CASSPTGTNEKLFF.

CDR3 nucleotides: TGTGCCAGCAGCTTAGCCCAGGTTGGCGAAAAACTGTTTTTT. Its protein product is CASSLAQVGEKLFF. The chain is built from TRBV7-2 and TRBJ1-4; D gene unclear. The CDR3 totals 14 residues. Per the germline V gene, CDR1 is SGHTA and CDR2 is FQGNSA. V gave up 0 bases and J gave up 8 bases, with 10 bases separating them.

CDR3 nucleotide sequence: TGTGCCAGCAGCTTGGGTACCCGGGACAGGGGAACGGGCACCTTC. The encoded protein is CASSLGTRDRGTGTF. The rearrangement links TRBV7-9 to TRBJ1-2, with 10 nucleotides matching TRBD1. V was pared by 3 bases and J by 13 bases, with 14 bases of the junction left unmatched. Looked up from germline, CDR1 is SEHNR and CDR2 is FQNEAQ (reference sequence). The CDR3 runs 15 residues.

V is TRBV29-1 and J is TRBJ1-1, with 8 positions matching TRBD1. The CDR3 loop spans 13 amino acids. The germline V gene has CDR1 SQVTM and CDR2 ANQGSEA. The ends lost 4 bases at V and 1 base at J; junction bases unmatched: 2. As DNA, the CDR3 is TGCAGCGTTGCAGGGGGCCGGAACACTGAAGCTTTCTTT. Protein: CSVAGGRNTEAFF.

The rearrangement joins TRBV27 to TRBJ2-7, with 7 nucleotides matching TRBD1. J lost 3 bases, V lost 3 bases, and 8 bases had no gene match. The CDR3 length is 15 residues. Per germline, CDR1 MNHEY and CDR2 SMNVEV (reference sequence). This CDR3 reads CASSFVRDSIYEQYF. CDR3 in DNA: TGTGCCAGCAGTTTTGTCCGGGACAGTATCTACGAGCAGTACTTC.

The chain recombines TRBV5-6 with TRBJ1-2, with TRBD1 matching over 8 bases. V gave up 4 bases and J gave up 5 bases; unmatched junction bases: 7. Looked up from germline, CDR1 is SGHDT and CDR2 is YYEEEE. CDR3 length: 14 amino acids. CDR3 region: CASSLDRVRYGYTF. CDR3 DNA sequence: TGTGCCAGCAGCCTGGACAGGGTGAGGTATGGCTACACCTTC.

This chain links TRBV7-7 with TRBJ2-2, with 7 bases matching TRBD1. Trimming cost V 5 bases and J 4 bases; bases outside gene matches: 7. CDR3 length: 15 amino acids. Germline-derived CDR1 and CDR2 are SSHAT and FNYEAQ (reference sequence). The CDR3 here is CASSPSQGSTGELFF. In DNA, the CDR3 is TGTGCCAGCAGCCCCTCACAGGGGAGCACCGGGGAGCTGTTTTTT.

The rearrangement uses TRBV3-1 (or the pseudogene TRBV3-2) and TRBJ2-1, with D possibly TRBD2 on 5 matching bases. The CDR3 consists of 15 residues. Germline loops: CDR1 LGHDT, CDR2 YNNKEL (reference sequence). V lost 0 bases, J lost 4 bases, and 10 bases lay in between. The CDR3 DNA sequence: TGTGCCAGCAGCCAAGAAAGCGGACCTTACAATGAGCAGTTCTTC. Protein sequence: CASSQESGPYNEQFF.

This clone is a singleton in its sample. J is TRBJ1-2 and V is TRBV11-2, with TRBD1 matching 7 bases. CDR3 length equals 15 residues. V lost 4 bases, J lost 5 bases, and 10 bases stayed unmatched. Germline V gene lookup returns CDR1 SGHAT and CDR2 FQNNGV. DNA for the CDR3: TGTGCCAGCAGCTCTTTGAGGGGGCGATTTTATGGCTACACCTTC. It is translated as CASSSLRGRFYGYTF.

The chain is built from TRBV7-8 and TRBJ2-3; TRBD1 matches at 7 bases. This CDR3 region has 16 residues. Germline CDR1 reads SGHVS; CDR2 reads FQNEAQ. V dropped 5 bases and J dropped 4; count of bases not matched to a gene: 12. As DNA, the CDR3 is TGTGCCAGCAGCAAGGGGGCGTGGCTAGATCCAGATACGCAGTATTTT. The encoded protein is CASSKGAWLDPDTQYF. Full variable domain (rest looked up from reference TRBV7-8 and TRBJ2-3): GAGVSQSPRYKVAKRGQDVALRCDPISGHVSLFWYQQALGQGPEFLTYFQNEAQLDKSGLPSDRFFAERPEGSVSTLKIQRTQQEDSAVYLCASSKGAWLDPDTQYFGPGTRLTVL.

This clone was seen a single time. The chain is built from TRBV28 and TRBJ1-5; perhaps TRBD1 as D (6 bases). Germline V CDR1 and CDR2: MDHEN, SYDVKM. Between the trimmed V and J ends, which lost 6 bases and 0 bases, there was a span of 12 bases. This CDR3 is 15 amino acids long. CDR3 protein: CASRKQGTSNQPQHF. CDR3 nucleotide sequence: TGTGCCAGCAGAAAACAGGGTACTAGCAATCAGCCCCAGCATTTT. The variable domain in full, completed from reference TRBV28 and TRBJ1-5, reads DVKVTQSSRYLVKRTGEKVFLECVQDMDHENMFWYRQDPGLGLRLIYFSYDVKMKEKGDIPEGYSVSREKKERFSLILESASTNQTSMYLCASRKQGTSNQPQHFGDGTRLSIL.

The chain recombines TRBV5-1 with TRBJ2-2; the match to TRBD2 covers 11 bases. Germline loops: CDR1 SGHRS, CDR2 YFSETQ. This CDR3 region has 18 residues. V was clipped by 3 bases and J by 1 base; unmatched bases: 8. The CDR3 bases are TGCGCCAGCAGCTCGGGGATACTAGCGGGGGTGAACACCGGGGAGCTGTTTTTT. Amino acids: CASSSGILAGVNTGELFF.

The chain links TRBV18 to TRBJ2-1, with 7 bases aligning to TRBD1. V lost 5 bases and J lost 7; bases outside the gene matches: 5. From germline, CDR1 is KGHSH and CDR2 LQKENI. CDR3 length equals 13 residues. CDR3 loop: CASSGPQGNEQFF. CDR3 DNA: TGTGCCAGCTCAGGGCCACAGGGGAATGAGCAGTTCTTC.

The chain uses TRBV7-3 and TRBJ2-1; 14 nucleotides align to TRBD2. CDR3 length: 18 amino acids. Looked up from germline, CDR1 is SGHTA and CDR2 is FQGTGA. V was clipped by 4 bases and J by 4 bases; unmatched bases: 9. CDR3 DNA: TGTGCCAGCAGCTGGGGTGGGACTAGCGGGGGAAATTACAATGAGCAGTTCTTC. It codes for CASSWGGTSGGNYNEQFF.

V and J are TRBV30 and TRBJ1-1, with D hard to call. From germline, CDR1 is GTSNPN and CDR2 SVGIG (reference sequence). Trimming took 3 bases from V and 4 from J, leaving 18 bases between them. The CDR3 runs 15 residues. The CDR3, as DNA: TGTGCCTGGAGAGCGCGCGGAGGGCTTGCCACTGAAGCTTTCTTT. Translated: CAWRARGGLATEAFF.

The rearrangement uses TRBV6-4 and TRBJ2-1; 7 nucleotides agree with TRBD2. Trimming took 1 base from V and 9 from J; bases not matched to a gene: 12. The CDR3 extends over 16 amino acids. In germline, CDR1 is MRHNA, CDR2 SNTAGT. The CDR3 region is CASSDYDSPGLSEQFF. CDR3 DNA: TGTGCCAGCAGTGACTACGACAGCCCGGGACTAAGTGAGCAGTTCTTC.

V usage is TRBV6-2 or TRBV6-3 and J usage is TRBJ1-5, with D unresolved. Germline V gives CDR1 MNHEY, CDR2 SVGEGT. This CDR3 comprises 15 residues. Trimming left V 3 bases short and J 2 bases short, with 11 bases between. The CDR3 loop reads CASSYHSGGNQPQHF. CDR3 DNA sequence: TGTGCCAGCAGTTATCACAGTGGTGGCAATCAGCCCCAGCATTTT.

This chain joins TRBV3-1 (or the pseudogene TRBV3-2) and TRBJ2-7; 10 bases line up with TRBD2. Germline trimming cut 5 bases from V and 7 bases from J; bases unmatched to any gene: 11. Per germline, CDR1 LGHDT and CDR2 YNNKEL (reference sequence). The CDR3 has 15 amino acids. The CDR3 DNA reads as TGTGCCAGCAGCTCTTCCGGGACTAGCGTGGAAGAGCAGTACTTC. It specifies CASSSSGTSVEEQYF.

In this sample, this clone turned up a few times. V is TRBV10-1 and J is TRBJ1-1; D is unclear. Per the germline V gene, CDR1 is WNHNN and CDR2 is SYGVQD (reference sequence). The CDR3 sequence is 14 residues long. V was cut by 3 bases and J by 0 bases, with 8 bases left in between. In DNA form, the CDR3 reads TGCGCCAGCAGTGAAACAGCTATGAACACTGAAGCTTTCTTT. It codes for CASSETAMNTEAFF.

The chain has TRBV6-5 and TRBJ2-7; 8 bases agree with TRBD1. The V gene's germline CDR1 is MNHEY and CDR2 SVGAGI. The CDR3 loop spans 15 amino acids. V lost 6 bases and J lost 0; bases outside the gene matches: 7. CDR3 in DNA: TGTGCCAGCAGGAATCGGGACAGGCCCTCCTACGAGCAGTACTTC. Protein product: CASRNRDRPSYEQYF.

This clone was found a few times. This rearrangement joins TRBV5-6 to TRBJ1-5, with D uncertain. There are 15 residues in the CDR3. Between the trimmed V and J ends, which lost 0 bases and 1 base, there was a span of 8 bases. Germline loops: CDR1 SGHDT, CDR2 YYEEEE. The CDR3 sequence: CASSLGGLSNQPQHF. CDR3 in DNA: TGTGCCAGCAGCTTGGGAGGTTTGAGCAATCAGCCCCAGCATTTT. The entire variable domain, with the rest obtained from reference TRBV5-6 and TRBJ1-5, is as follows: DAGVTQSPTHLIKTRGQQVTLRCSPKSGHDTVSWYQQALGQGPQFIFQYYEEEERQRGNFPDRFSGHQFPNYSSELNVNALLLGDSALYLCASSLGGLSNQPQHFGDGTRLSIL.

This chain connects TRBV7-2 to TRBJ1-5; 11 nucleotides line up with TRBD1. Looked up from germline, CDR1 is SGHTA and CDR2 is FQGNSA. This CDR3 spans 18 amino acids. Germline trimming cut 5 bases from V and 0 bases from J; bases unmatched to any gene: 9. The CDR3 reads CASSPGTGGPYSNQPQHF. DNA for the CDR3: TGTGCCAGCAGCCCCGGGACAGGGGGACCGTATAGCAATCAGCCCCAGCATTTT.

This chain uses TRBV5-1 with TRBJ1-1; tentatively, D is TRBD1 (6 bases). V dropped 4 bases and J dropped 2 bases, with 15 bases sitting between them. CDR3 size: 15 residues. The germline V gene has CDR1 SGHRS and CDR2 YFSETQ. The CDR3 nucleotides are TGCGCCAGCAGCCAGGGGCAGGGTCACAACACTGAAGCTTTCTTT. Its protein is CASSQGQGHNTEAFF. The whole variable domain, filled in from reference TRBV5-1 and TRBJ1-1, reads KAGVTQTPRYLIKTRGQQVTLSCSPISGHRSVSWYQQTPGQGLQFLFEYFSETQRNKGNFPGRFSGRQFSNSRSEMNVSTLELGDSALYLCASSQGQGHNTEAFFGQGTRLTVV.

The chain employs TRBV12-3 or TRBV12-4 and TRBJ1-5; the D gene is possibly TRBD1 (6 bases). CDR3 length: 12 amino acids. Deletions cut 6 bases from V and 5 bases from J, with 8 bases between. In DNA, the CDR3 is TGTGCCAGCAGCTACAGGGATCAGCCCCAGCATTTT. Amino acid sequence: CASSYRDQPQHF.

The chain uses TRBV4-1 and TRBJ2-1, with D maybe TRBD1 (5 bases). The V gene lost 2 bases and the J gene lost 6 bases, with 17 bases spanning the gap. The germline V gene has CDR1 MGHRA and CDR2 YSYEKL. This CDR3 has 16 amino acids. CDR3 protein: CASSQRGSVKGNEQFF. CDR3 nucleotides: TGCGCCAGCAGCCAAAGGGGCAGCGTTAAAGGCAATGAGCAGTTCTTC.

The rearrangement joins TRBV6-1 to TRBJ1-5; D is perhaps TRBD1 (6 bases). There are 13 residues in the CDR3. Deletions cut 8 bases from V and 8 bases from J, with 16 bases between. CDR1 is MNHNS and CDR2 is SASEGT in the germline V gene. The DNA for the CDR3 is TGTGCCAGCGGAAGGGGGAAGGTTGAGCCCCAGCATTTT. It translates to CASGRGKVEPQHF.